The 24 T cell receptor beta chains below were found in one sample sequenced in a study of cytomegalovirus exposure and HLA in healthy donors. With 60 Vbeta and 13 Jbeta primers, the PCR was carried out. TCRdb keeps only in-frame clones here, not all; method: immunoSEQ multiplex PCR. The sample has around 190,000 clones; more than 70% are singletons. The sequenced sample was PBMCs. The receptors here all came from a man aged 25-40 years in good health and CMV-seropositive.

The J gene is TRBJ2-3, the V gene TRBV9; 7 nucleotides agree with TRBD2. Germline V gene sequence: CDR1 SGDLS, CDR2 YYNGEE. The ends lost 4 bases at V and 6 bases at J; junction bases unmatched: 14. The CDR3 is 16 residues long. CDR3 nucleotide sequence: TGTGCCAGCAGCCCACATCGCGGGGGTTCAGCGGATACGCAGTATTTT. This gives the protein CASSPHRGGSADTQYF.

The chain couples TRBV6-5 to TRBJ1-1; 9 nucleotides line up with TRBD1. Germline V gene data show CDR1 as MNHEY and CDR2 as SVGAGI. This CDR3 spans 13 amino acids. The V segment lost 3 bases and the J segment 10 bases; nucleotides outside the gene matches: 6. DNA of the CDR3: TGTGCCAGCAGTTATTCAACAGGGGGCAGAGCTTTCTTT. Its protein is CASSYSTGGRAFF.

V gene TRBV7-6 combines with J gene TRBJ1-4, with TRBD1 identical over 8 bases. V lost 5 bases to trimming and J lost 5 bases; unmatched junction nucleotides: 4. The CDR3 consists of 14 residues. CDR1 SGHVS and CDR2 FNYEAQ come from the germline V gene. The CDR3 protein is CASSPRQGNEKLFF. The CDR3 nucleotides are TGTGCCAGCAGCCCGAGACAGGGGAATGAAAAACTGTTTTTT.

This chain uses TRBV10-3 with TRBJ2-7; the D is unclear. Germline lookup yields CDR1 ENHRY and CDR2 SYGVKD. This CDR3 has 14 amino acids. V lost 3 bases and J lost 4, with 13 bases in between. DNA of the CDR3: TGTGCCATCAGTGATGGCGGCTCGATGTACGAGCAGTACTTC. This gives the protein CAISDGGSMYEQYF.

This chain links TRBV11-2 with TRBJ1-1; a weak D match, TRBD1 (5 bases). Germline V lookup: CDR1 SGHAT, CDR2 FQNNGV. Trimming pared 4 bases from V and 1 base from J, leaving 13 bases between. The CDR3 length is 15 residues. CDR3 DNA: TGTGCCAGCAGCTCCACACGGGGGTCGAACACTGAAGCTTTCTTT. This gives the protein CASSSTRGSNTEAFF.

V usage is TRBV29-1 and J usage is TRBJ2-5, with TRBD1 identical over 8 bases. Matching the DNA end better, TRBJ2-7 makes the J call doubtful. The CDR3 has 14 amino acids. Germline CDR1 and CDR2: SQVTM and ANQGSEA. CDR3 residues: CSAAGTGTHYEQYF. The CDR3 DNA follows: TGCAGCGCAGCCGGGACAGGTACCCACTACGAGCAGTACTTC.

The V gene is TRBV6-5, the J gene TRBJ2-5; 9 bases fit TRBD1. The CDR3 has 15 residues. The junction had 1 base not matched to a gene; V was cut back by 0 bases and J by 2 bases. The V gene's germline CDR1 is MNHEY and CDR2 SVGAGI. CDR3 loop: CASSYSGTGQETQYF. CDR3 DNA: TGTGCCAGCAGTTACTCGGGGACAGGGCAAGAGACCCAGTACTTC.

The chain joins TRBV5-1 to TRBJ2-7; the match to TRBD2 covers 10 bases. The V segment lost 0 bases and the J segment 7 bases; nucleotides outside the gene matches: 7. CDR1 is SGHRS and CDR2 is YFSETQ in the germline V gene. There are 15 residues in the CDR3. CDR3 in DNA: TGCGCCAGCAGCTTGGACCTAGCGGGAGTCGGGGAGCAGTACTTC. Translated, it gives CASSLDLAGVGEQYF.

J is TRBJ2-7 and V is TRBV5-1; D is unresolved. The CDR3 is made up of 15 amino acids. V was cut by 4 bases and J by 2 bases, with 16 bases left in between. Germline CDR1 SGHRS, CDR2 YFSETQ. The CDR3: CASSKEVESTYEQYF. The DNA for the CDR3 is TGCGCCAGCAGCAAAGAGGTGGAGTCCACCTACGAGCAGTACTTC.

The V gene is TRBV11-2, the J gene TRBJ2-7; the match to TRBD2 covers 8 bases. V was pared by 7 bases and J by 3 bases, with 11 bases of the junction left unmatched. Germline values: CDR1 SGHAT, CDR2 FQNNGV. The CDR3 sequence is 15 residues long. This CDR3 reads CASTPMAGGHYEQYF. Here the CDR3 DNA reads TGTGCCAGCACCCCCATGGCGGGGGGCCACTACGAGCAGTACTTC.

This chain connects TRBV7-2 to TRBJ2-3, with 11 bases aligning to TRBD2. The germline V gene has CDR1 SGHTA and CDR2 FQGNSA. This CDR3 contains 17 residues. Trimming cost V 4 bases and J 3 bases; bases outside gene matches: 9. In DNA form, the CDR3 reads TGTGCCAGCAGCTATAGGGGGCTAGCGGGAGGAACAGATACGCAGTATTTT. This encodes CASSYRGLAGGTDTQYF.

The rearrangement links TRBV5-1 to TRBJ2-7; TRBD1 matches at 10 bases. Losses at the gene ends were 4 bases for V and 4 bases for J; bases not matched to a gene: 8. The CDR3 is made up of 15 amino acids. The germline V gene encodes CDR1 SGHRS and CDR2 YFSETQ. The CDR3 DNA is TGCGCCAGCAGCGCTCCGGGACAGGGGCTTTACGAGCAGTACTTC. It yields the protein CASSAPGQGLYEQYF.

In DNA, the CDR3 is TGTGCCAGCAGTTTCCCTCGGGGGGGGAAATACGAGCAGTACTTC. The encoded protein is CASSFPRGGKYEQYF. The J gene is TRBJ2-7, the V gene TRBV28, with 8 positions matching TRBD2. The trim removed 3 bases at V and 4 bases at J, leaving 8 bases unmatched. The CDR3 spans 15 residues. Germline CDR1 MDHEN, CDR2 SYDVKM.

The rearrangement links TRBV28 to TRBJ2-7, with 8 positions matching TRBD2. After removal of 5 bases from V and 2 bases from J, the junction contained 2 bases not matched to a gene. The CDR3 sequence is 13 residues long. Germline values: CDR1 MDHEN, CDR2 SYDVKM. The CDR3 sequence: CASSGTSPYEQYF. The CDR3 DNA follows: TGTGCCAGCAGTGGGACTAGTCCCTACGAGCAGTACTTC.

Comment on this clone: A junction boundary mismatches the germline segment, possibly from a read error. V is TRBV19 and J is TRBJ2-3; weak D call: TRBD1 (6 bases). CDR3 length equals 14 residues. Looked up from germline, CDR1 is LNHDA and CDR2 is SQIVND (reference sequence). The CDR3 nucleotides read TGTGCCAGTAGTCTAGATACAGGGTGGGATACGCAGTATTTT. It encodes CASSLDTGWDTQYF.

The table lists this clone with a count of one. V and J are TRBV11-2 and TRBJ1-2; 9 bases are shared with TRBD1. The ends lost 5 bases at V and 4 bases at J; junction bases unmatched: 8. The V gene's germline CDR1 is SGHAT and CDR2 FQNNGV. This CDR3 is built from 15 residues. The CDR3 region has the DNA TGTGCCAGCAGCCCAACCACAGGGGGCGGCTATGGCTACACCTTC. Translating gives CASSPTTGGGYGYTF.

For this clone: At one end, the junction sequence differs from germline, possibly due to a read error. The chain is built from TRBV7-9 and TRBJ2-5, with 9 positions matching TRBD1. The germline V gene has CDR1 SEHNR and CDR2 FQNEAQ (reference sequence). CDR3 size: 16 residues. The CDR3 nucleotides are TGTTCCAGCAGCTTAGGCGCGACAGGGGGAGCCGAGACCCAGTACTTC. As protein: CSSSLGATGGAETQYF.

CDR3 DNA sequence: TGTGCCAGCAGCTTAAGGACAGGACCCCCCTACGAGCAGTACTTC. This gives the protein CASSLRTGPPYEQYF. The chain uses TRBV7-9 and TRBJ2-7; TRBD1 matches 7 bases. Germline CDR1 is SEHNR and CDR2 is FQNEAQ (reference sequence). This CDR3 has 15 residues. After removal of 2 bases from V and 2 bases from J, the junction contained 6 bases not matched to a gene.

In DNA form, the CDR3 reads TGTGCCTGGAGCCTCGGGACAGAACGCTCCTACAATGAGCAGTTCTTC. Amino acid sequence: CAWSLGTERSYNEQFF. V gene TRBV30 combines with J gene TRBJ2-1; 7 bases align to TRBD1. V shed 3 bases and J 0 bases; nucleotides not matched to a gene: 8. The CDR3 runs 16 residues. Germline values: CDR1 GTSNPN, CDR2 SVGIG (reference sequence).

There are a few counts of this clone. The rearrangement links TRBV5-8 to TRBJ2-3; 7 bases fit TRBD1. The CDR3 contains 16 residues. Looked up from germline, CDR1 is SGHTS and CDR2 is YDEGEE. The ends lost 5 bases at V and 2 bases at J; junction bases unmatched: 11. CDR3 loop: CASRLRRTGFTDTQYF. The CDR3 region has the DNA TGTGCCAGCAGGCTCAGGAGGACAGGATTCACAGATACGCAGTATTTT. Looking up the rest from reference TRBV5-8 and TRBJ2-3 gives the full variable domain: EAGVTQSPTHLIKTRGQQATLRCSPISGHTSVYWYQQALGLGLQFLLWYDEGEERNRGNFPPRFSGRQFPNYSSELNVNALELEDSALYLCASRLRRTGFTDTQYFGPGTRLTVL.

The gene calls are TRBV6-6 and TRBJ2-3; 9 bases agree with TRBD1. This CDR3 comprises 13 residues. Looked up from germline, CDR1 is MNHNY and CDR2 is SVGAGI (reference sequence). The ends lost 9 bases at V and 2 bases at J; junction bases unmatched: 3. In DNA, the CDR3 is TGTGCCAGTGACAGGGGGAACACAGATACGCAGTATTTT. It is translated as CASDRGNTDTQYF.

The CDR3, as DNA: TGTGCCAGCAGCCCCGGTACCCACAGGTACAATGAGCAGTTCTTC. Amino acid sequence: CASSPGTHRYNEQFF. The chain links TRBV7-2 to TRBJ2-1; tentative D call: TRBD1 (5 bases). The CDR3 is 15 residues long. Trimming cost V 5 bases and J 4 bases, with 15 bases left between them. The germline V gene encodes CDR1 SGHTA and CDR2 FQGNSA.

V and J are TRBV30 and TRBJ2-7, with 9 positions matching TRBD2. The CDR3 is 13 amino acids. CDR1 is GTSNPN, CDR2 SVGIG, per germline (reference sequence). The ends lost 3 bases at V and 2 bases at J; junction bases unmatched: 2. CDR3 nucleotides: TGTGCCTGGAGGAGCGGGGGGACCTACGAGCAGTACTTC. As protein: CAWRSGGTYEQYF.

J is TRBJ2-1 and V is TRBV7-2, with TRBD2 matching over 8 bases. V shed 2 bases and J 3 bases; nucleotides not matched to a gene: 3. The CDR3 consists of 15 residues. The germline V gene encodes CDR1 SGHTA and CDR2 FQGNSA. This CDR3 reads CASSLTREDYNEQFF. The CDR3, as DNA: TGTGCCAGCAGCTTAACGCGGGAGGACTACAATGAGCAGTTCTTC.